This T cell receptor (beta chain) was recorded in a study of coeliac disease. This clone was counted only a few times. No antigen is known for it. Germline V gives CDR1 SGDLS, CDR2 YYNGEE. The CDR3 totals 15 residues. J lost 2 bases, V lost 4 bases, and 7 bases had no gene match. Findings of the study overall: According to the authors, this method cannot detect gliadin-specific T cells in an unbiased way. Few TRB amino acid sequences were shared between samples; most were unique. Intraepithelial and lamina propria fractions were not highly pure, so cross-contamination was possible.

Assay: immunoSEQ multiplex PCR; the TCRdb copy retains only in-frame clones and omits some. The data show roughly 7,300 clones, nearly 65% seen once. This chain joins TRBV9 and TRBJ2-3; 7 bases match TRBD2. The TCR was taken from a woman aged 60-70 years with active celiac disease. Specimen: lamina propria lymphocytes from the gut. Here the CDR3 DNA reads TGTGCCAGCAGCATCGCCGGGACTAACACAGATACGCAGTATTTT. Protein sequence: CASSIAGTNTDTQYF.